This T cell receptor beta chain came from a study of blood T cell repertoires in COVID-19. J gave up 7 bases and V 3 bases, and 5 bases lay outside the gene matches. Germline CDR1 reads SEHNR; CDR2 reads FQNEAQ (reference sequence). The CDR3 runs 15 residues. Libraries were prepared by immunoSEQ multiplex PCR; TCRdb keeps only in-frame clonotypes and omits some of them. The sample lists over 450,000 clones, 89% seen once, with approximately 0.9% in the top ten. The Seattle site enrolled patients during active infection and followed them longitudinally. The clonotype was recovered from a young man with COVID-19, enrolled during active disease. Sequencing was done on a sample of peripheral blood. The chain has TRBV7-9 and TRBJ1-6, with 8 bases matching TRBD1. CDR3 in amino acids: CASSFQGAQNSPLHF. The CDR3 coding sequence is TGTGCCAGCAGCTTCCAGGGGGCGCAGAATTCACCCCTCCACTTT.